Given below is one T cell receptor (beta chain) in context. Its cognate antigen is unknown. Profiled with immunoSEQ multiplex PCR; TCRdb holds only in-frame clones, not every one. This table holds fewer than 3 million clones, about nine tenths found once. This sample was taken from a study of shared clonotypes between healthy human individuals. CDR1 is SGHKS, CDR2 YYEKEE, per germline (reference sequence). The CDR3 totals 14 residues. Losses at the gene ends were 5 bases for V and 5 bases for J; bases not matched to a gene: 2. Whole-study findings and limits: What limited the represented genetic and exposure-history diversity was the small number of donors.

What was sequenced was naive CD4+ T cells from PBMCs. As for subset: CD45RA+ positively selected. This rearrangement joins TRBV5-5 to TRBJ2-1, with 12 bases identical to TRBD2. This TCR came from a man between 18 and 29 years old in good health. Some clones in this sample may be carry-over from other donors' samples. In DNA, the CDR3 is TGTGCCAGCAGGACTAGCGGGAGCAACAATGAGCAGTTCTTC. Its translation: CASRTSGSNNEQFF.